These 21 T cell receptor beta chains were all obtained from the same sample, sequenced in a study of persistence of HIV-infected CD4 T cells. The libraries were made with immunoSEQ version 4 in survey mode. Method: immunoSEQ multiplex PCR; TCRdb's copy keeps in-frame clones and lacks some. The sample includes roughly 60,000 clones, roughly 75% seen only once; the top ten take around 1.7%. These receptors lack a known antigen. An overlapping HIV-1 Gag peptide pool stimulated these cells at 1 ug/peptide/mL. CD40L/CD69 double-negative CD45RO-high memory CD4+ T cells were collected. Material: CD4+ T cells sorted from PBMCs after approximately 19-hour stimulation, obtained from a patient who received antiretroviral therapy. The receptor set was obtained from an adult man with HIV who was CMV-seropositive.

The chain has TRBV5-1 and TRBJ2-7; 8 nucleotides align to TRBD1. CDR1 and CDR2 from the germline V gene are SGHRS and YFSETQ. V shed 0 bases and J 4 bases; nucleotides not matched to a gene: 6. CDR3 length: 15 amino acids. The CDR3 DNA follows: TGCGCCAGCAGCTTGGGCCTGACAGGGGAGTACGAGCAGTACTTC. This codes for CASSLGLTGEYEQYF.

The CDR3: CASSLGGQGSNYGYTF. CDR3 coding DNA: TGTGCCAGCAGTTTAGGGGGGCAGGGCAGTAACTATGGCTACACCTTC. The rearrangement joins TRBV28 to TRBJ1-2; weak D call: TRBD1 (6 bases). CDR1 MDHEN and CDR2 SYDVKM come from the germline V gene. CDR3 size: 16 residues. The germline V and J ends were trimmed by 2 bases and 1 base, with 14 bases remaining between them.

V and J are TRBV18 and TRBJ1-1; D remains unclear. Trimming removed 5 bases from V and 7 bases from J, with 11 bases in between. CDR1 is KGHSH, CDR2 LQKENI, per germline. This CDR3 contains 12 residues. This CDR3 reads CASSNRGSEAFF. Written as DNA, the CDR3 is TGTGCCAGCTCAAACCGAGGAAGTGAAGCTTTCTTT.

The chain recombines TRBV28 with TRBJ2-1; D is unresolved. The CDR3 length is 11 residues. Trimming stripped 4 bases from V and 6 bases from J, with 4 bases between. The germline V gene has CDR1 MDHEN and CDR2 SYDVKM. CDR3 in amino acids: CASSSSNEQFF. CDR3 DNA sequence: TGTGCCAGCAGTTCCAGCAATGAGCAGTTCTTC.

This clone showed up just once. This chain uses TRBV7-9 with TRBJ1-4; D possibly corresponds to TRBD1 (5 bases). Germline CDR1 SEHNR, CDR2 FQNEAQ (reference sequence). V lost 2 bases to trimming and J lost 8 bases, with 15 bases between them. This CDR3 contains 15 residues. CDR3 sequence: CASSLWGQGKEKLFF. The CDR3 nucleotides are TGTGCCAGCAGCTTATGGGGCCAGGGTAAAGAAAAACTGTTTTTT.

This sequence joins TRBV5-4 and TRBJ1-5, with unresolved D. Trimming pared 3 bases from V and 4 bases from J, leaving 8 bases between. The CDR3 extends over 13 amino acids. The germline V gene has CDR1 SGHNT and CDR2 YYREEE (reference sequence). Written as DNA, the CDR3 is TGTGCCAGCAGCTGGACTCCTAATCAGCCCCAGCATTTT. Residues: CASSWTPNQPQHF.

The rearrangement joins TRBV20-1 to TRBJ1-1; D gene ambiguous. Germline loops: CDR1 DFQATT, CDR2 SNEGSKA (reference sequence). CDR3 length equals 10 residues. Trimming removed 7 bases at V and 5 bases at J, with 8 bases between. In DNA, the CDR3 is TGCAGTGGGGTGGGGACTGAAGCTTTCTTT. This sequence encodes CSGVGTEAFF.

This chain connects TRBV20-1 to TRBJ1-5; possible D gene TRBD1, 6 bases. Per germline, CDR1 DFQATT and CDR2 SNEGSKA (reference sequence). The CDR3 has 18 residues. V was clipped by 3 bases and J by 1 base, with 22 bases between them. The CDR3 loop is CSASAQGHWGLSNQPQHF. CDR3 DNA: TGCAGTGCTAGTGCCCAGGGACATTGGGGCTTAAGCAATCAGCCCCAGCATTTT.

The CDR3 reads CAISEGGGSNSPLHF. CDR3 nucleotide sequence: TGTGCCATCAGTGAGGGGGGGGGATCTAATTCACCCCTCCACTTT. This chain connects TRBV10-3 to TRBJ1-6; perhaps TRBD1 as D (5 bases). Between the trimmed V and J ends, which lost 2 bases and 6 bases, there was a span of 11 bases. Germline V gene sequence: CDR1 ENHRY, CDR2 SYGVKD. This CDR3 spans 15 amino acids.

The gene calls are TRBV7-2 and TRBJ2-3; D is undetermined. This CDR3 is built from 13 residues. Germline CDR1 and CDR2: SGHTA and FQGNSA. Trimming shortened V by 3 bases and J by 4 bases, and 8 bases separated the two germline ends. CDR3 bases: TGTGCCAGCAGCTTCTCAACCTCAGATACGCAGTATTTT. Translation gives CASSFSTSDTQYF.

This chain joins TRBV13 and TRBJ1-2, with 11 bases identical to TRBD1. Germline assignment: CDR1 PRHDT and CDR2 FYEKMQ (reference sequence). This CDR3 comprises 16 residues. Trimming took 2 bases from V and 6 from J; bases not matched to a gene: 8. The CDR3 nucleotides are TGTGCCAGCAGCTTATGGACAGGGGGCGCGTCCAATGGCTACACCTTC. Protein: CASSLWTGGASNGYTF.

The chain has TRBV14 and TRBJ1-5; D remains unclear. The CDR3 sequence is 13 residues long. V was shortened by 4 bases and J by 0 bases, with 4 bases between the two germline ends. CDR1 and CDR2 from the germline V gene are SGHDN and FVKESK. CDR3 nucleotide sequence: TGTGCCAGCAGCCTATATAGCAATCAGCCCCAGCATTTT. It specifies CASSLYSNQPQHF.

This chain connects TRBV6-5 to TRBJ1-2; D uncertain. The germline gives CDR1 MNHEY, CDR2 SVGAGI. The CDR3 length is 15 residues. Trimming took off 0 bases at V and 2 bases at J, with 10 bases between the two ends. The CDR3 protein is CASSYSLSGNYGYTF. In DNA form, the CDR3 reads TGTGCCAGCAGTTACTCGCTGTCAGGAAACTATGGCTACACCTTC.

CDR3 sequence: CASSSGTSPYEQYF. The CDR3 region has the DNA TGTGCCAGCAGTTCCGGGACTTCCCCTTACGAGCAGTACTTC. This chain links TRBV28 with TRBJ2-7; D is perhaps TRBD2 (6 bases). The V gene's germline CDR1 is MDHEN and CDR2 SYDVKM. V was pared by 4 bases and J by 4 bases, with 14 bases between. The CDR3 has 14 residues.

This clone has at least ten counts. V and J are TRBV7-9 and TRBJ1-6; no clear D. The V end lost 4 bases, the J end lost 6 bases, and 13 bases lay between the germline ends. Germline lookup yields CDR1 SEHNR and CDR2 FQNEAQ (reference sequence). The length of the CDR3 is 15 residues. The CDR3: CASSSDGSRNSPLHF. The CDR3 DNA follows: TGTGCCAGCAGCTCCGATGGAAGCCGTAATTCACCCCTCCACTTT.

The rearrangement links TRBV2 to TRBJ2-6; D ambiguous. This CDR3 is built from 12 residues. Germline-derived CDR1 and CDR2 are SNHLY and FYNNEI. Trimming shortened V by 5 bases and J by 4 bases, and 3 bases separated the two germline ends. CDR3 loop: CASSSGANVLTF. The CDR3 coding sequence is TGTGCCAGCAGTTCCGGGGCCAACGTCCTGACTTTC.

Points on this clone: Distinct nucleotide sequences in the sample also encode this CDR3. The CDR3 is CASSPDSISNQPQHF. CDR3 DNA: TGTGCCAGCTCACCCGATTCGATTAGCAATCAGCCCCAGCATTTT. The chain is built from TRBV18 and TRBJ1-5; D is unclear. V lost 3 bases and J 0 bases, leaving 9 bases between the germline ends. This CDR3 is 15 amino acids long. The germline V gene has CDR1 KGHSH and CDR2 LQKENI. The full variable domain, in which reference TRBV18 and TRBJ1-5 provide the parts outside the CDR3, is NAGVMQNPRHLVRRRGQEARLRCSPMKGHSHVYWYRQLPEEGLKFMVYLQKENIIDESGMPKERFSAEFPKEGPSILRIQQVVRGDSAAYFCASSPDSISNQPQHFGDGTRLSIL.

This chain connects TRBV2 to TRBJ2-7, with TRBD1 as a possible D gene (6 bases). The CDR3 has 11 amino acids. Germline V gene sequence: CDR1 SNHLY, CDR2 FYNNEI. Trimming removed 7 bases at V and 5 bases at J, with 9 bases between. CDR3 in DNA: TGTGCCAGCACCCGGGACAACGAGCAGTACTTC. Its protein is CASTRDNEQYF. Using reference TRBV2 and TRBJ2-7 for the parts outside the CDR3, the full variable domain is EPEVTQTPSHQVTQMGQEVILRCVPISNHLYFYWYRQILGQKVEFLVSFYNNEISEKSEIFDDQFSVERPDGSNFTLKIRSTKLEDSAMYFCASTRDNEQYFGPGTRLTVT.

The chain couples TRBV2 to TRBJ1-4; a weak D match, TRBD1 (6 bases). The V end lost 7 bases, the J end lost 8 bases, and 17 bases lay between the germline ends. Germline V gene lookup returns CDR1 SNHLY and CDR2 FYNNEI. The CDR3 is 14 amino acids. CDR3 nucleotides: TGTGCCAGCATCGCGCAGGGGTTAAGCGAAAAACTGTTTTTT. Its protein product is CASIAQGLSEKLFF.

V is TRBV4-2 and J is TRBJ2-2, with D possibly called TRBD1 or TRBD2 (6 bases each). V was pared by 0 bases and J by 8 bases, with 19 bases between. The germline V gene has CDR1 LGHNA and CDR2 YNFKEQ. This CDR3 has 17 residues. The chain's CDR3 is CASSQDWLGGGMGELFF. In DNA, the CDR3 is TGTGCCAGCAGCCAAGATTGGTTAGGGGGAGGCATGGGGGAGCTGTTTTTT.

V usage is TRBV7-8 and J usage is TRBJ1-5; 7 bases are shared with TRBD1. This CDR3 has 15 amino acids. V was clipped by 5 bases and J by 1 base; unmatched bases: 5. Germline CDR1 reads SGHVS; CDR2 reads FQNEAQ. This CDR3 reads CASSRTGQSNQPQHF. The CDR3 bases are TGTGCCAGCAGCCGAACGGGACAGAGCAATCAGCCCCAGCATTTT.